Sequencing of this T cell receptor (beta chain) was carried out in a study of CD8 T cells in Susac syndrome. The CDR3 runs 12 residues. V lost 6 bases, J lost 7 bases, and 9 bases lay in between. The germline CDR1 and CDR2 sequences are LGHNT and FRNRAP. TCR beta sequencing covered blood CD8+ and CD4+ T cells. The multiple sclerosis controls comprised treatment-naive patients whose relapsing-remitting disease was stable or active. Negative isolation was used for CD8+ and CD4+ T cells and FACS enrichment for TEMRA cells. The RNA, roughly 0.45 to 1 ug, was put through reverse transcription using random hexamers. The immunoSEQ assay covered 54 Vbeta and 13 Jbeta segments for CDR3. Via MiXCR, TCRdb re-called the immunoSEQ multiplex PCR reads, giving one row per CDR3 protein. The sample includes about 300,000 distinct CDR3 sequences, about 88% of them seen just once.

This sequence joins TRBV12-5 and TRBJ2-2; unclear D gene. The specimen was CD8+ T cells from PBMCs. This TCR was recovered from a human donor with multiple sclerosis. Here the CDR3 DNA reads TGTGCTAGTGGCATTGGCGGCGGGGAGCTGTTTTTT. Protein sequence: CASGIGGGELFF.